The 19 T cell receptor beta chains presented below share a single source sample, sequenced in a study of healthy donors' naive CD4 and CD8 T cells. TCR libraries were built from approximately 520 ng of total RNA by linear amplification. Each CDR3 protein gets one entry after TCRdb re-called the reads with MiXCR. The sample has around 180,000 distinct CDR3 sequences; around three quarters are singletons. The sample comprised naive CD4+ and CD8+ T cells sorted from blood, pooled from several donors. All receptors derive from a pool of human donors in good health; the sample pools cells from several healthy donors.

In its sample, this clonotype was seen a few times. Compared with germline, one end of the junction differs, possibly owing to a read error. The CDR3 region has the DNA TGTGCCAGTAGCATAGGGATGAACACTGAAGCTTTCTTT. Its translation: CASSIGMNTEAFF. The genes are TRBV19 and TRBJ1-1; D not certain. CDR1 is LNHDA, CDR2 SQIVND, per germline (reference sequence). This CDR3 region has 13 residues.

This clonotype was seen a single time. The chain employs TRBV27 and TRBJ2-7; TRBD1 aligns across 9 bases. V lost 6 bases to trimming and J lost 4 bases; unmatched junction nucleotides: 10. Germline CDR1 and CDR2: MNHEY and SMNVEV (reference sequence). This CDR3 has 15 amino acids. CDR3 amino acids: CASRSDYRGLYEQYV. CDR3 nucleotides: TGTGCCAGCAGATCAGACTACAGGGGGCTTTACGAGCAGTACGTC.

The chain uses TRBV29-1 and TRBJ2-3; 7 nucleotides align to TRBD1. CDR1 is SQVTM, CDR2 ANQGSEA, per germline. Unmatched junction bases numbered 3, after V lost 6 bases and J lost 0 bases. This CDR3 contains 13 residues. In nucleotides, the CDR3 is TGCAGCGTCGGGACAGAAAGCACAGATACGCAGTATTTT. This codes for CSVGTESTDTQYF.

In regard to this clonotype: Without the conserved terminal phenylalanine or tryptophan, this CDR3 likely stems from a read error. V gene TRBV5-5 combines with J gene TRBJ1-6; D remains unclear. V dropped 2 bases and J dropped 7 bases, with 10 bases sitting between them. CDR3 size: 14 residues. Germline V gene lookup returns CDR1 SGHKS and CDR2 YYEKEE (reference sequence). The CDR3 loop reads CASSFGVGNSPLHL. The CDR3 coding sequence is TGTGCCAGCAGCTTCGGGGTCGGGAATTCACCCCTCCACCTT.

About this clonotype: A read error may produce the germline difference seen at one junction end. The rearrangement uses TRBV6-5 and TRBJ2-5, with TRBD2 identical over 11 bases. Germline CDR1 and CDR2: MNHEY and SVGAGI. The CDR3 runs to 20 residues. CDR3 nucleotides: TGCGCCAGCAGTGAGGGATTGGGTGGAACTAGCGGGAGCGCGCTGAAGACCCAGTACTTC. Translating gives CASSEGLGGTSGSALKTQYF.

The chain is built from TRBV6-5 and TRBJ2-1; the match to TRBD2 covers 7 bases. This CDR3 is 15 amino acids long. In germline, CDR1 is MNHEY, CDR2 SVGAGI. After removal of 0 bases from V and 7 bases from J, the junction contained 6 bases not matched to a gene. The CDR3 DNA reads TGTGCCAGCAGTTACTCGGGGGGGATGTCGAATGAGCAGTTCTTC. Translation: CASSYSGGMSNEQFF.

The chain employs TRBV7-9 and TRBJ2-1, with TRBD2 matching 12 bases. The V gene's germline CDR1 is SEHNR and CDR2 FQNEAQ (reference sequence). CDR3 length equals 17 residues. Unmatched junction bases numbered 8, after V lost 3 bases and J lost 5 bases. The CDR3 reads CASSLAQTSGGNNEQFF. In nucleotides, the CDR3 is TGTGCCAGCAGCTTGGCCCAGACTAGCGGGGGTAACAATGAGCAGTTCTTC. The full variable domain, with the rest looked up from reference TRBV7-9 and TRBJ2-1, is DTGVSQNPRHKITKRGQNVTFRCDPISEHNRLYWYRQTLGQGPEFLTYFQNEAQLEKSRLLSDRFSAERPKGSFSTLEIQRTEQGDSAMYLCASSLAQTSGGNNEQFFGPGTRLTVL.

The chain joins TRBV29-1 to TRBJ2-7, with a possible D match to TRBD1 (6 bases). V dropped 3 bases and J dropped 2 bases, with 14 bases sitting between them. The CDR3 is 14 residues long. CDR1 and CDR2 (germline): SQVTM, ANQGSEA. The CDR3 nucleotides are TGCAGCGTTGAGACCTTGGGGGCGGCCTACGAGCAGTACTTC. Residues: CSVETLGAAYEQYF.

This rearrangement joins TRBV19 to TRBJ1-6, with 9 bases identical to TRBD1. The V gene end was trimmed by 1 base and the J gene end by 9 bases; junction bases not matched to a gene: 4. The CDR3 totals 15 residues. The germline V gene encodes CDR1 LNHDA and CDR2 SQIVND (reference sequence). CDR3 nucleotides: TGTGCCAGTAGTATAGGTGACAGGGGGAGTTCACCCCTCCACTTT. Its translation is CASSIGDRGSSPLHF.

The chain recombines TRBV29-1 with TRBJ2-5; TRBD2 matches at 7 bases. Germline loops: CDR1 SQVTM, CDR2 ANQGSEA. J gave up 1 base and V 8 bases, and 10 bases lay outside the gene matches. The CDR3 totals 14 residues. The CDR3 region is CSLEGRGTQETQYF. The CDR3 DNA is TGCAGCCTAGAAGGGCGGGGGACCCAAGAGACCCAGTACTTC.

V and J are TRBV20-1 and TRBJ2-7, with TRBD2 identical over 11 bases. V shed 1 base, J shed 3 bases, and the junction held 5 bases outside the gene matches. This CDR3 region has 15 residues. Germline CDR1 is DFQATT and CDR2 is SNEGSKA (reference sequence). The CDR3 is CSARGELAGVYEQYF. CDR3 nucleotide sequence: TGCAGTGCTAGAGGGGAACTAGCGGGAGTCTACGAGCAGTACTTC.

This rearrangement joins TRBV6-5 to TRBJ1-2; D gene ambiguous. Germline V gene sequence: CDR1 MNHEY, CDR2 SVGAGI. The CDR3 sequence is 12 residues long. Trimming left V 8 bases short and J 2 bases short, with 9 bases between. CDR3 DNA sequence: TGTGCCAGCGGCGGGCCAAACTATGGCTACACCTTC. Protein: CASGGPNYGYTF.

The chain recombines TRBV11-1 with TRBJ2-1; D not resolved. Trimming took 6 bases from V and 5 from J, leaving 5 bases between them. The CDR3 loop spans 11 amino acids. Germline-derived CDR1 and CDR2 are SGHAT and FQDESV (reference sequence). CDR3 coding DNA: TGTGCCAGCAGAGACAACAATGAGCAGTTCTTC. As protein: CASRDNNEQFF. Full variable domain (missing parts from reference TRBV11-1 and TRBJ2-1): EAEVAQSPRYKITEKSQAVAFWCDPISGHATLYWYRQILGQGPELLVQFQDESVVDDSQLPKDRFSAERLKGVDSTLKIQPAELGDSAMYLCASRDNNEQFFGPGTRLTVL.

The chain uses TRBV28 and TRBJ2-7, with D possibly matching TRBD2 (6 bases). This CDR3 is built from 16 residues. The V and J ends lost 0 bases and 5 bases respectively, with 17 bases between them. Germline CDR1 MDHEN, CDR2 SYDVKM. Written as DNA, the CDR3 is TGTGCCAGCAGTTTATGGAACGGGAGAGCCATCGACGAGCAGTACTTC. Its translation: CASSLWNGRAIDEQYF.

The rearrangement uses TRBV12-3 or TRBV12-4 and TRBJ1-2; a possible D gene is TRBD1 (6 bases). The CDR3 has 14 residues. V was cut by 6 bases and J by 4 bases, with 15 bases left in between. CDR3 bases: TGTGCCAGCAGAATCGAACAGGGTTCCTATGGCTACACCTTC. Amino acids: CASRIEQGSYGYTF.

The chain links TRBV6-5 to TRBJ1-1, with unresolved D. The CDR3 spans 12 residues. V lost 5 bases and J lost 10, with 14 bases in between. The germline V gene has CDR1 MNHEY and CDR2 SVGAGI. The CDR3, as DNA: TGTGCCAGCAGTGATCCCCGCACCCGAGCTTTCTTT. Its protein is CASSDPRTRAFF.

V is TRBV6-6 and J is TRBJ1-5; possible D gene TRBD1, 6 bases. There are 15 residues in the CDR3. The V end lost 2 bases, the J end lost 8 bases, and 16 bases lay between the germline ends. In germline, CDR1 is MNHNY, CDR2 SVGAGI (reference sequence). The CDR3 region is CASSYPSGAGEPQHF. The CDR3, as DNA: TGTGCCAGCAGTTACCCCTCGGGGGCTGGGGAGCCCCAGCATTTT.

CDR3 sequence reads: CASSLRLAGREQYF. For the CDR3, the DNA is TGTGCCAGCAGCTTGAGGCTAGCGGGACGCGAGCAGTACTTC. This chain uses TRBV5-5 with TRBJ2-7, with TRBD2 matching over 9 bases. Germline CDR1 is SGHKS and CDR2 is YYEKEE (reference sequence). This CDR3 region has 14 residues. V lost 1 base to trimming and J lost 6 bases; unmatched junction nucleotides: 5.

The chain has TRBV29-1 and TRBJ2-1, with 7 bases fitting TRBD2. The CDR3 length is 13 residues. Per germline, CDR1 SQVTM and CDR2 ANQGSEA. J was trimmed by 3 bases and V by 3 bases; bases with no gene match: 2. CDR3 region: CSVDGGSYNEQFF. The CDR3 DNA sequence: TGCAGCGTTGACGGGGGGAGCTACAATGAGCAGTTCTTC.